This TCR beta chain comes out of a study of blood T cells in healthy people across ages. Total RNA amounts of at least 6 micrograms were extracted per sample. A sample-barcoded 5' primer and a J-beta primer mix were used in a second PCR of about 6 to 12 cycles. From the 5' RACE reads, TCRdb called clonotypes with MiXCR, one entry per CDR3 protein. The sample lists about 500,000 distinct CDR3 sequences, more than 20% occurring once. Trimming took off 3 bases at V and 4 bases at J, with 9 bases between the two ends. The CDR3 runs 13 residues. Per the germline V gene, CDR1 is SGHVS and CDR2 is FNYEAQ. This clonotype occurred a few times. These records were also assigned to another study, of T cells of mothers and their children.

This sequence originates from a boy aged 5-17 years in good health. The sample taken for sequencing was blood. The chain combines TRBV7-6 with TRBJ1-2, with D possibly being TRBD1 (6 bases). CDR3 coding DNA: TGTGCCAGCAGCTTGGGGGCTGTCTATGGCTACACCTTC. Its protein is CASSLGAVYGYTF.